A single sample gave rise to the 6 T cell receptor beta chains below, sequenced in a study of neoadjuvant nivolumab and ipilimumab in lung cancer. Profiled with immunoSEQ multiplex PCR; TCRdb holds only in-frame clones, not every one. The sample has over 10,000 clones, approximately 95% seen once; the top ten hold roughly 2.5%. The starting material was peripheral blood, obtained after neoadjuvant nivolumab, alone or with ipilimumab, at or shortly before surgery. These receptors were obtained from an adult with non-small cell lung cancer.

The chain carries TRBV18 and TRBJ2-1; no firm D call. Germline V gene sequence: CDR1 KGHSH, CDR2 LQKENI. V was cut by 0 bases and J by 9 bases, with 12 bases left in between. This CDR3 comprises 14 residues. The CDR3 DNA follows: TGTGCCAGCTCACCACCGGATAGGGATGGTGAGCAGTTCTTC. Encoded protein: CASSPPDRDGEQFF.

The V call is TRBV28, the J call TRBJ1-1; D remains unclear. Trimming pared 5 bases from V and 4 bases from J, leaving 5 bases between. The CDR3 is 11 residues long. Germline V gene data show CDR1 as MDHEN and CDR2 as SYDVKM. CDR3 loop: CASSTFTEAFF. Here the CDR3 DNA reads TGTGCCAGCAGTACCTTCACTGAAGCTTTCTTT.

This clone was seen only a few times. The V gene is TRBV7-9, the J gene TRBJ1-5; D ambiguous. V lost 4 bases and J lost 2, with 9 bases in between. In germline, CDR1 is SEHNR, CDR2 FQNEAQ (reference sequence). There are 14 residues in the CDR3. CDR3 coding DNA: TGTGCCAGCAGCTCCACAAGAGGCAATCAGCCCCAGCATTTT. Its protein product is CASSSTRGNQPQHF. Full variable domain (remainder filled in from reference TRBV7-9 and TRBJ1-5): DTGVSQNPRHKITKRGQNVTFRCDPISEHNRLYWYRQTLGQGPEFLTYFQNEAQLEKSRLLSDRFSAERPKGSFSTLEIQRTEQGDSAMYLCASSSTRGNQPQHFGDGTRLSIL.

V gene TRBV6-1 combines with J gene TRBJ1-1, with D possibly matching TRBD1 (6 bases). Trimming took off 11 bases at V and 3 bases at J, with 16 bases between the two ends. Germline values: CDR1 MNHNS, CDR2 SASEGT. The CDR3 loop spans 13 amino acids. The CDR3 here is CAGRPDRYTEAFF. As DNA, the CDR3 is TGTGCCGGCCGACCGGACAGATACACTGAAGCTTTCTTT.

CDR3 amino acids: CASTRLGAVQETQYF. Here the CDR3 DNA reads TGTGCCAGCACCCGGTTAGGAGCGGTCCAAGAGACCCAGTACTTC. The chain carries TRBV5-4 and TRBJ2-5; D is possibly TRBD2 (5 bases). CDR1 SGHNT and CDR2 YYREEE come from the germline V gene (reference sequence). V lost 6 bases and J 1 base, leaving 16 bases between the germline ends. CDR3 size: 15 residues.

The chain has TRBV2 and TRBJ2-3; D might be TRBD1 (7 bases). Trimming stripped 4 bases from V and 4 bases from J, with 18 bases between. From germline, CDR1 is SNHLY and CDR2 FYNNEI. The CDR3 consists of 16 residues. In DNA form, the CDR3 reads TGTGCCAGCAGTGGGGGGGATGGAGGGGGCGCAGATACGCAGTATTTT. The encoded protein is CASSGGDGGGADTQYF.